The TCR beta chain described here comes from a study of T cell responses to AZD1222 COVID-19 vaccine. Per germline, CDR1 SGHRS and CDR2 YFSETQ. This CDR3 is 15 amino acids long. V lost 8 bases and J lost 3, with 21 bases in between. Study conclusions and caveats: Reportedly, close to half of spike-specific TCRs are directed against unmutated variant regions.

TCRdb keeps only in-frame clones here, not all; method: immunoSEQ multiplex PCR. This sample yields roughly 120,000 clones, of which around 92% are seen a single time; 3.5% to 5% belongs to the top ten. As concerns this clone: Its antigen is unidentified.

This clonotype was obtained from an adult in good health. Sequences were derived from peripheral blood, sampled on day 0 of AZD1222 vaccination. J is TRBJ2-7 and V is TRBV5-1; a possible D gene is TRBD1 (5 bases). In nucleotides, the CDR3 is TGCGCCAGTCCCTCCCGGGCAGGGCTTGGCTACGAGCAGTACTTC. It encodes CASPSRAGLGYEQYF.